What follows are 8 T cell receptor beta chains derived from one specimen sequenced in a study of identical twins. In TCRdb, the 5' RACE reads were re-called with MiXCR into one record per CDR3 protein. The sample has roughly 290,000 distinct CDR3 sequences, about 8.9% seen once; the top ten hold approximately 2%. The sample was also reused in another study, on yellow fever vaccine responses in identical twins.

The sequenced sample consisted of memory (CD45RO+) T cells sorted from blood. These TCRs come from a woman in her late teens or twenties in good health.

The chain combines TRBV2 with TRBJ2-3; D gene unclear. The CDR3 is 17 amino acids. From germline, CDR1 is SNHLY and CDR2 FYNNEI. Deletions cut 11 bases from V and 0 bases from J, with 24 bases between. The CDR3 reads CACCPGSHFESTDTQYF. The CDR3 bases are TGTGCCTGCTGCCCCGGGTCCCATTTTGAAAGCACAGATACGCAGTATTTT.

The chain combines TRBV5-1 with TRBJ2-7; D not certain. The germline V gene has CDR1 SGHRS and CDR2 YFSETQ. With 2 bases removed from V and 0 bases from J, the gap between germline ends came to 9 bases. The CDR3 covers 14 residues. CDR3 nucleotide sequence: TGCGCCAGCAGCTTCGGTAGGAGCTCCTACGAGCAGTACTTC. Amino acids: CASSFGRSSYEQYF.

This clonotype has ten or more counts. The chain couples TRBV7-9 to TRBJ2-1; possibly TRBD1 for D (6 bases). CDR3 size: 14 residues. Germline loops: CDR1 SEHNR, CDR2 FQNEAQ (reference sequence). V was trimmed by 5 bases and J by 1 base, leaving 9 bases between them. The CDR3 DNA reads as TGTGCCAGCAGCCGTGACAGGTCCTACAATGAGCAGTTCTTC. It specifies CASSRDRSYNEQFF.

This rearrangement joins TRBV11-2 to TRBJ2-1, with D possibly matching TRBD1 (5 bases). The germline V gene has CDR1 SGHAT and CDR2 FQNNGV. CDR3 length: 14 amino acids. Trimming cost V 1 base and J 5 bases, with 9 bases left between them. CDR3 nucleotides: TGTGCCAGCAGCTTAGTAGGGGTCCACAATGAGCAGTTCTTC. This encodes CASSLVGVHNEQFF.

This clonotype has at least ten counts. The chain links TRBV5-6 to TRBJ1-6; no clear D gene. Germline V gene lookup returns CDR1 SGHDT and CDR2 YYEEEE. CDR3 length: 16 amino acids. Trimming removed 4 bases from V and 5 bases from J, with 16 bases in between. CDR3 sequence reads: CASSQTVYPDNSPLHF. The CDR3 nucleotides read TGTGCCAGCAGCCAAACAGTTTACCCTGATAATTCACCCCTCCACTTT.

This clonotype appeared a few times. The V gene is TRBV12-3 or TRBV12-4, the J gene TRBJ2-1, with 8 positions matching TRBD2. V shed 6 bases, J shed 5 bases, and the junction held 15 bases outside the gene matches. The CDR3 contains 17 residues. The CDR3 is CASSNYPTSGENNEQFF. DNA for the CDR3: TGTGCCAGCAGCAATTATCCCACTAGCGGCGAAAACAATGAGCAGTTCTTC.

This clonotype was recorded at least ten times. The chain is built from TRBV24-1 and TRBJ2-2; D gene ambiguous. The germline V gene encodes CDR1 KGHDR and CDR2 SFDVKD. V was pared by 1 base and J by 6 bases, with 2 bases between. The CDR3 covers 12 residues. CDR3 coding DNA: TGTGCCACCAGTGATTTTCCCGGGGAGCTGTTTTTT. Translation gives CATSDFPGELFF.

As to this clonotype: A single base separates this from a much larger clone, so it may be a read error. This chain uses TRBV29-1 with TRBJ2-3; 10 bases are shared with TRBD2. The CDR3 loop spans 15 amino acids. Germline CDR1 and CDR2: SQVTM and ANQGSEA. The CDR3 nucleotides are TGCAGCGCGATACTTGGACTAGCGGACACAGTTACGCAGTATTTT. It encodes CSAILGLADTVTQYF.